Here is one T cell receptor (beta chain) with its context. Its antigen specificity is not known. No much larger clone exists at a distance of one base, and base qualities are not known. The library was made by the immunoSEQ multiplex PCR assay. For the multiplex PCR, a mixture combining 60 forward primers for TCR Vbeta segments and 13 reverse primers for TCR Jbeta segments was used. A multiplex PCR assay on genomic DNA amplified the CDR3 region of rearranged TCR beta genes. Amplified TCR beta libraries were sequenced as 87-base-pair reads on the Illumina HiSeq System. The published analysis was carried out like this. In a later analysis, tens of millions of unique TCR beta chains were counted across the roughly 700 repertoires, and roughly 11 million of these chains were shared by at least two donors. A nearest-neighbor algorithm error-corrected the raw reads and collapsed the reads into unique sequences, merging closely related sequences to remove PCR and sequencing errors. V, D and J gene segments were assigned by aligning CDR3 sequences to IMGT reference sequences. For a sequence to be retained, a match of at least six nucleotides was required to both a V gene segment and a J gene segment. A rearrangement was called productive if the CDR3 had no stop codons and remained in frame with V and J, and every other rearrangement was called non-productive. CDR3 was defined according to IMGT convention as the region running from the second conserved V-encoded cysteine to the conserved J-encoded phenylalanine. The earlier analysis of approximately 500 of the donors excluded sequences that lacked an unambiguous match to a single V gene segment. An earlier analysis of approximately 590 of the donors called V segments functional above 56.7% productive rearrangements and segregating when the between-donor standard deviation exceeded 5%. A statistical classification framework was developed to diagnose cytomegalovirus status using the catalog of TCR beta chain sequences. A later analysis assigned V and J genes by comparing TCR nucleotide sequences with IMGT/GENE-DB human TR gene sequences. Using the TCRdist pipeline, a later analysis assigned CDR3 sequences along with most-parsimonious VDJ recombination scenarios. In a later analysis, each TCR beta chain was defined by its CDR3 amino acid sequence together with its V-gene family, and reads without a unique V-gene family were excluded. As a way to deal with suspected cross-contamination and a sequencing artifact, a later analysis dropped under 600 nucleotide sequences that were highly shared and had low generation probability. In a later analysis, a clonal expansion index was calculated for each public chain from normalized within-repertoire ranks of inferred template counts. In a later analysis, generation probabilities were computed with a VDJ recombination model fitted to out-of-frame rearrangements, and the resulting probabilities were checked against IGoR. In a later analysis, TCR-TCR, TCR-HLA and TCR-CMV co-occurrence was scored with hypergeometric tests, and a repertoire-size bias correction was applied to TCR pairs. False discovery rates were estimated in a later analysis by permuting HLA or CMV assignments 20 times. In a later analysis, co-occurring TCRs were grouped using DBSCAN, and TCRdist sequence similarity was added for clustering within HLA-allele-positive subsets. Repertoires with fewer than 30,000 or more than 120,000 public chains were left out of co-occurrence clustering, as were several repertoires with anomalous nucleotide sharing. This is the immuneACCESS table as TCRdb keeps it, with only in-frame sequences that have V and J called. A part of the clones is gone; compared with another copy, unresolved V genes explain less than half, and the rest is unexplained. The DNA gave D and trimming, while V, J and clone size come from that table. The sample table lists roughly 89,000 clones, over 60% of them with a count of one. The leading ten clones occupy approximately 21% of the sample.

The entry originates in a study of cytomegalovirus exposure and HLA in healthy donors (dated by TCRdb to 2015 to 2018). Concerning the study at large: An earlier analysis of 587 of the donors reported roughly 300 Gb of sequence data and 100 million to 140 million unique TCR beta sequences from approximately 180 million T cells. Roughly 300 gigabases of sequencing data and roughly 90 million unique TCR sequences were included in an early release covering roughly 700 HLA-typed donors. Of the roughly 400 genotyped donors, around 81% fell in the genetic ancestry cluster associated with self-reported Caucasian donors. The aim of the study was to test whether cataloging public T cell receptors could identify signatures of past pathogen exposure. The T cell repertoires of some 700 subjects were profiled by immunosequencing and related to cytomegalovirus serostatus. In addition to the first cohort of hundreds of subjects, a separate validation cohort of 120 different subjects was used. High-throughput TCR immunosequencing, statistical association of individual TCRs with disease status, and machine learning were combined to predict cytomegalovirus infection status. To study patterns of TCR occurrence, a later analysis re-analyzed previously published TCR beta repertoires from several hundred donors and added high-resolution HLA genotyping. The later analysis used no new phenotypic data to find candidate immune exposures, relying instead on TCR beta sequences and their occurrence across donors. An earlier analysis of roughly 600 of the donors used high-throughput TCR beta sequencing to judge whether each TCR beta V gene segment behaved as functional or pseudogenic. Alongside the repertoire data, information on donor age, sex, ethnicity and CMV serostatus was compiled. In a later genetic analysis, genome-wide SNP genotypes for 398 of the 666 donors were used, and that subset was treated as a discovery cohort. All discovery cohort repertoires had been generated using a single sequencing platform. HLA typing included class I and class II loci at four-digit resolution. Typing coverage differed by locus: A, B, C, DRB1 and DQB1 were typed in roughly 620-640 donors, DQA1 in 500 to 550, DPA1 in some 610, and DPB1 in just under 490. Several DR-DQ haplotypes were treated as single units for association and clustering because of strong linkage in the cohort. On average, over 200,000 unique TCR beta nucleotide sequences were sequenced per donor among more than 350 genotyped donors of the cohort, with around 19% of those sequences being non-productive. The paper as a whole reports these results and caveats: In this cohort, only TCR beta chains were sequenced, and detectable features were limited by the absence of alpha or paired-chain data. In vitro tests confirmed that a few of the cytomegalovirus-associated TCR beta chains recognize cytomegalovirus antigens. A later analysis found that TCR association rates varied across HLA loci, with DRB1 alleles showing the most associated TCRs and HLA-C alleles the fewest. An association between a missense DCLRE1C variant and V-gene and J-gene trimming of TCR beta chains was found in a later genetic analysis and replicated in an independent cohort. According to a later genetic analysis, donors in an Asian-associated ancestry cluster had fewer N-insertions in productive TCRs than the approximately 610-donor mean. In an earlier analysis of roughly 500 of the donors, most TCR beta V segments appeared in productive rearrangements about 90% or about 30% of the time, broadly matching IMGT annotations. A later analysis reported that several top co-occurrence clusters appeared linked to parvovirus B19, influenza, CMV and Epstein-Barr virus. Strong co-occurrence of HLA alleles, especially DR and DQ, made assigning TCR associations to individual alleles difficult. Most CMV-associated TCR beta chains appeared to be HLA-restricted in a later analysis, and the HLA associations seemed to be driven largely by CMV exposure. CMV serostatus was the only immune exposure information available for the cohort. Linkage disequilibrium might explain the correlated functional status among segregating V segments, but an unknown experimental factor could not be ruled out. Cytomegalovirus status was reported to be diagnosed by the classifier with high specificity and sensitivity in both the original and validation cohorts. Because some donors lacked HLA typing at each locus, the association tests relied only on the typed subset. Because counts were too low, some 17 rarely observed V segments, including chromosome 9 orphons, were left out of the earlier analysis of over 550 of the donors. The 87-base-pair reads could not distinguish some IMGT-functional V segments, including TRBV6-2 and TRBV6-3, so those segments were excluded. In a later analysis, HLA-associated TCR beta chains were found to be more clonally expanded and to have lower generation probabilities than equally common non-associated chains. A further reported finding was that TCR beta sequences accurately predicted the HLA-A and HLA-B alleles for most subjects in the first cohort. A group of highly shared sequence variants was considered likely to be a technical artifact of the sequencing pipeline. A later analysis associated about 17,000 TCR beta sequences with specific HLA alleles at a false discovery rate of 0.05. The study listed 150 to 200 TCR beta chains as associated with cytomegalovirus. Sequencing depth was assumed to be roughly uniform across donors in the presence/absence analyses, though that assumption may not hold. Most TCR sequences were observed very rarely across donors, whereas some public TCRs were present in many individuals. It was suggested by the authors that the approach could potentially be generalized to other disease states and immunological phenotypes.

The germline V gene (reference sequence) provides CDR1 SEHNR and CDR2 FQNEAQ. V is shortened by 5 bases, J by 4 bases, and the region joining them spans 12 bases. The CDR3, from cysteine to phenylalanine, totals 14 residues. Only the CDR3 portion is preserved as DNA: 42 bases, with reading frame beginning at the first base. In total, 500 to 700 healthy bone marrow donors made up the cohort. Cohort members were all nominally healthy when sampled, although unrecorded immune exposures were likely present. The donor was CMV seropositive and belonged to the group of more than 250 seropositive cohort members. Each donor provided a peripheral blood sample, and peripheral blood mononuclear cells were used for TCR beta sequencing. The Qiagen DNeasy Blood Extraction Kit was used to extract genomic DNA from the blood cell samples.

The chain employs TRBV7-9 and TRBJ2-1, with a weak D call of TRBD1 (6 bases match). This clonotype originated in a woman aged 45 to 65 in good health and CMV-seropositive. The sequenced sample consisted of PBMCs. The DNA sequence is TGTGCCAGCAGCCCGGGACAAGATTACAATGAGCAGTTCTTC. This codes for CASSPGQDYNEQFF.